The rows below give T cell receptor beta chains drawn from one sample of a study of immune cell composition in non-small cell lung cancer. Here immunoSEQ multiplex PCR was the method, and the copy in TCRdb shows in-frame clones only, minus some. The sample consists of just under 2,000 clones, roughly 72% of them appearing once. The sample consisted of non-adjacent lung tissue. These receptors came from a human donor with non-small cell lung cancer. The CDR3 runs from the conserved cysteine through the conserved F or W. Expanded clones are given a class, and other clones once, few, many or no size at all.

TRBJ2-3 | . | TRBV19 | CASSIPGTSGTVTQYF
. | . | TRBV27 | CASSLIPYANEQYF
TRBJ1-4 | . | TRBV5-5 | CASSLTATNEKLFF
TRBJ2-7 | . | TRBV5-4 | CASSPWVGGRGSEQYF
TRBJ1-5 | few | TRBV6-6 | CASGPTGPGPQHF
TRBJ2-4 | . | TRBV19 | CASSLSASKNIQYF
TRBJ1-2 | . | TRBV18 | CASSPPSVGQHYGYTF
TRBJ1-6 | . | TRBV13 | CASSLYSRTANSPLHF
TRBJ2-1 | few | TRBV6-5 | CASTVNGKGLVGQFF
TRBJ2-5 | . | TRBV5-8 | CASSFGLAQETQYF
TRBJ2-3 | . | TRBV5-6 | CASSLDTVGTDTQYF
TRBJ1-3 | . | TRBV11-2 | CASSLDMGNTIYF
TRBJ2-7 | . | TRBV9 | CASSAGGTGFEQYF
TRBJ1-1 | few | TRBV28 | CASSSKQGRMNTEAFF
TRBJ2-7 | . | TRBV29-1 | CSVMTGFPSYEQYF
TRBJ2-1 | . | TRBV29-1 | CSVELGQLTYNEQFF
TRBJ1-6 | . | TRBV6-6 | CASSNRDSYSPLHF
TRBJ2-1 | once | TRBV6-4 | CASSERGGSYNEQFF
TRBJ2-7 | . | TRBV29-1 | CSVAGVTYEQYF
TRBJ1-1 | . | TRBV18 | CASSYQEGSTEAFF
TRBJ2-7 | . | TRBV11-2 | CASSLATGQQAYEQYF
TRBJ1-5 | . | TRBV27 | CASSLGDRAPQHF
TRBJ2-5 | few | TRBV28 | CASSPTRTSEQETQYF
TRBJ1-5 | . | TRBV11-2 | CASSLDPGRNQPQHF
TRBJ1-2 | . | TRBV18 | CASSPPRLYGYTF
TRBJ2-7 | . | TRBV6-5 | CASRRPRTGGGEQYF
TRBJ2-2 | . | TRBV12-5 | CASGLTANTGELFF
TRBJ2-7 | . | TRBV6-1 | CASLLGGLESYEQYF
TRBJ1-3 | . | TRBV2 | CASSEGGKGNTIYF
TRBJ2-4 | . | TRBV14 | CASSQTDSGYIQYF
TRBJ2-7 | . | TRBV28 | CASSLYRTRIAYEQYF
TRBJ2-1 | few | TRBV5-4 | CASSPGLAGGPLVNEQFF
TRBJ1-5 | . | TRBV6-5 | CASKRSGRNQPQHF
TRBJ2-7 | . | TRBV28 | CASSFGGRGGYYEQYF
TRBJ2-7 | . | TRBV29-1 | CSVTSFYPPYEQYF
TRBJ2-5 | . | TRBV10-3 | CAISEFAGGPETQYF
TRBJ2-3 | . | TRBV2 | CASRSDTQYF
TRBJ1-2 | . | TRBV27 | CASSLSGQGGGYTF
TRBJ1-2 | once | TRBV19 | CASRPGRGSYGYTF
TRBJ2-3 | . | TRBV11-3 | CASSFASGDTQYF
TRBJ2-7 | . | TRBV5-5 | CASSVGGDSYEQYF
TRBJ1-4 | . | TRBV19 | CASKTGGKEKLFF
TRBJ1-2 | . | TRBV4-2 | CASSQESLGGYGYTF